This TCR beta chain was captured in a study of long-term antiretroviral therapy in people with HIV. Overall study findings and caveats: Diversity went up after ART and still fell short of transplant donor controls. Regardless of time point, clones expanded before ART dominated the repertoire. HIV repertoire CDR3 lengths ranged less widely than those of controls.

Treatment locations for all participants with HIV were in the United States. A note on this clone: Its antigen is still unknown.

In germline, CDR1 is SNHLY, CDR2 FYNNEI. The CDR3 sequence is 13 residues long. V lost 8 bases, J lost 2 bases, and 9 bases lay in between. A v3.0 immunoSEQ assay was performed at survey level. The repertoire was sequenced with immunoSEQ multiplex PCR; TCRdb's copy has only in-frame clones and lacks some. Among tens of thousands of clones listed, approximately 91% were seen once. The TCR was taken from a man in his sixties with HIV. The gene calls are TRBV2 and TRBJ1-4; D gene ambiguous. The material sequenced was unsorted PBMCs, taken 0.6 years after starting antiretroviral therapy. CDR3 sequence reads: CASLGWTNEKLFF. The DNA of the CDR3 is TGTGCCAGCTTAGGGTGGACTAATGAAAAACTGTTTTTT.